The 10 T cell receptor beta chains given below trace back to one sample, sequenced in a study of beta chain features in type 1 diabetes. The study reverse transcribed the entire isolated RNA, so it sequenced expressed TCRB transcripts. Sequenced by immunoSEQ multiplex PCR; TCRdb stores in-frame clones only, minus some. Seen here are about 350,000 clones, around 20% observed once, and the top ten hold roughly 0.045%. Source material: naive CD4+ T cells from blood. The source is a woman aged 18-35 years in good health.

The chain is built from TRBV19 and TRBJ1-2, with D maybe TRBD1 (6 bases). The CDR3 consists of 15 residues. Trimming stripped 5 bases from V and 3 bases from J, with 16 bases between. Germline V CDR1 and CDR2: LNHDA, SQIVND (reference sequence). This chain's CDR3 is CASSDGGAGYYGYTF. DNA of the CDR3: TGTGCCAGTAGTGATGGGGGGGCCGGTTACTATGGCTACACCTTC.

The chain is built from TRBV5-5 and TRBJ1-1; D is unresolved. Trimming took off 0 bases at V and 1 base at J, with 4 bases between the two ends. The CDR3 length is 13 residues. Germline V gene lookup returns CDR1 SGHKS and CDR2 YYEKEE (reference sequence). The chain's CDR3 is CASSLVRNTEAFF. CDR3 in DNA: TGTGCCAGCAGCTTGGTGAGGAACACTGAAGCTTTCTTT.

The rearrangement links TRBV12-5 to TRBJ2-4; weak D call: TRBD1 (5 bases). CDR3 size: 14 residues. Trimming stripped 6 bases from V and 0 bases from J, with 9 bases between. CDR1 and CDR2 from the germline V gene are LGHNT and FRNRAP. CDR3 DNA: TGTGCTAGTGGGGCAGGGCTAGCCAAAAACATTCAGTACTTC. Translation gives CASGAGLAKNIQYF.

V gene TRBV7-2 combines with J gene TRBJ1-4; weak D call: TRBD1 (6 bases). V lost 1 base, J lost 9 bases, and 15 bases lay in between. CDR1 is SGHTA, CDR2 FQGNSA, per germline. This CDR3 has 15 residues. The CDR3 is CASSLGGRTVQKLFF. The DNA of the CDR3 is TGTGCCAGCAGCTTAGGGGGAAGGACAGTGCAAAAACTGTTTTTT.

The chain has TRBV18 and TRBJ2-1; 8 nucleotides line up with TRBD1. Germline V gene data show CDR1 as KGHSH and CDR2 as LQKENI. CDR3 size: 14 residues. The V gene end was trimmed by 3 bases and the J gene end by 2 bases; junction bases not matched to a gene: 0. CDR3 DNA: TGTGCCAGCTCACCGGACAGGGCCTACAATGAGCAGTTCTTC. Translating it yields CASSPDRAYNEQFF.

V and J are TRBV7-2 and TRBJ2-7; 8 positions match TRBD2. From germline, CDR1 is SGHTA and CDR2 FQGNSA. With 2 bases clipped from V and 3 bases from J, the junction kept 15 bases outside the gene matches. The CDR3 is 18 amino acids. The CDR3: CASSLRLQRELRIYEQYF. The CDR3 nucleotides are TGTGCCAGCAGCTTAAGGTTGCAGCGGGAGCTCAGGATCTACGAGCAGTACTTC. The entire variable domain, with the rest obtained from reference TRBV7-2 and TRBJ2-7, is as follows: GAGVSQSPSNKVTEKGKDVELRCDPISGHTALYWYRQSLGQGLEFLIYFQGNSAPDKSGLPSDRFSAERTGGSVSTLTIQRTQQEDSAVYLCASSLRLQRELRIYEQYFGPGTRLTVT.

This rearrangement joins TRBV30 to TRBJ1-1; D is possibly TRBD1 (6 bases). Trimming pared 4 bases from V and 4 bases from J, leaving 13 bases between. The CDR3 sequence is 13 residues long. Per germline, CDR1 GTSNPN and CDR2 SVGIG (reference sequence). The CDR3 here is CAWKPTGTTEAFF. For the CDR3, the DNA is TGTGCCTGGAAGCCAACAGGGACCACTGAAGCTTTCTTT. The variable domain in full, with the rest retrieved from reference TRBV30 and TRBJ1-1, is SQTIHQWPATLVQPVGSPLSLECTVEGTSNPNLYWYRQAAGRGLQLLFYSVGIGQISSEVPQNLSASRPQDRQFILSSKKLLLSDSGFYLCAWKPTGTTEAFFGQGTRLTVV.

The rearrangement links TRBV29-1 to TRBJ1-2; 7 bases align to TRBD1. The length of the CDR3 is 12 residues. V gave up 5 bases and J gave up 13 bases; unmatched junction bases: 13. Germline lookup yields CDR1 SQVTM and CDR2 ANQGSEA. The CDR3 protein is CSVLSGTVSLTF. The CDR3 bases are TGCAGCGTTTTATCCGGGACAGTTTCCCTCACCTTC.

This chain joins TRBV20-1 and TRBJ2-3; TRBD2 matches at 7 bases. The germline CDR1 and CDR2 sequences are DFQATT and SNEGSKA (reference sequence). CDR3 size: 11 residues. V was clipped by 5 bases and J by 14 bases; unmatched bases: 10. The CDR3 sequence: CSARGDSLPYF. As DNA, the CDR3 is TGCAGTGCTCGGGGGGACTCACTGCCGTATTTT.

The V and J genes are TRBV9 and TRBJ2-2; TRBD2 might be the D (5 bases). V dropped 1 base and J dropped 0 bases, with 10 bases sitting between them. CDR3 size: 16 residues. Germline CDR1 is SGDLS and CDR2 is YYNGEE. The CDR3 region is CASSVNAGANTGELFF. The CDR3 DNA reads as TGTGCCAGCAGCGTAAACGCGGGCGCGAACACCGGGGAGCTGTTTTTT.